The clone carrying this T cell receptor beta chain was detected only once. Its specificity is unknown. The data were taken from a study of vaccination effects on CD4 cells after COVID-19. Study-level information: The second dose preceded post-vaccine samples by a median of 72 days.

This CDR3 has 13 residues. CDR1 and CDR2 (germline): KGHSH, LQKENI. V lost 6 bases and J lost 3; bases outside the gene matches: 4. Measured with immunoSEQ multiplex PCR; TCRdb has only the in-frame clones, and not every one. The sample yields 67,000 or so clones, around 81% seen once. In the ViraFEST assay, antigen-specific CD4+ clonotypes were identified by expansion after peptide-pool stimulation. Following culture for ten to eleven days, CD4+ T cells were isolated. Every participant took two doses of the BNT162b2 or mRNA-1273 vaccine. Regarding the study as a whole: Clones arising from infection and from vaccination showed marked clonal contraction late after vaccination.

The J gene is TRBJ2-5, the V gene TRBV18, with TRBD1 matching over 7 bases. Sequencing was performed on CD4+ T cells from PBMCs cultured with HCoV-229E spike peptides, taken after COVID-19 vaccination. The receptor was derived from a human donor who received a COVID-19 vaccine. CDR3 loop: CASSGQRKETQYF. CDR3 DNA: TGTGCCAGCTCGGGACAGAGAAAAGAGACCCAGTACTTC.